This entry lists 17 T cell receptor beta chains sequenced from one sample in a study of blood T cell repertoires in COVID-19. The data were produced by immunoSEQ multiplex PCR, yet TCRdb's version contains in-frame clones alone and is incomplete. This table has hundreds of thousands of clones, 85% to 90% appearing once. Sequencing was performed on PBMCs or T cells enriched from blood (not recorded which). The origin of the receptors is a woman aged 18-29 years with acute COVID-19.

This chain links TRBV29-1 with TRBJ2-1, with 15 bases lining up with TRBD2. J lost 3 bases, V lost 5 bases, and 14 bases had no gene match. From germline, CDR1 is SQVTM and CDR2 ANQGSEA. The CDR3 is made up of 19 amino acids. CDR3 coding DNA: TGCAGCGTTATCGGGACTAGCGGGAGGACCCCGGAGATCTACAATGAGCAGTTCTTC. Amino acid sequence: CSVIGTSGRTPEIYNEQFF.

The chain couples TRBV6-2 or TRBV6-3 to TRBJ2-4, with TRBD2 matching 12 bases. The V gene end was trimmed by 5 bases and the J gene end by 7 bases; junction bases not matched to a gene: 15. The CDR3 covers 18 residues. Germline V CDR1 and CDR2: MNHEY, SVGEGT. For the CDR3, the DNA is TGTGCCAGCAGTGCGGGACTAGCGGGTATAAAGTTAGGTAACATTCAGTACTTC. Protein sequence: CASSAGLAGIKLGNIQYF.

The genes are TRBV5-4 and TRBJ2-7; the match to TRBD1 covers 8 bases. The CDR3 spans 14 residues. The ends lost 4 bases at V and 7 bases at J; junction bases unmatched: 10. Germline-derived CDR1 and CDR2 are SGHNT and YYREEE (reference sequence). The CDR3 DNA reads as TGTGCCAGCAGCATCGGACAGGGATCCCTGGAGCAGTACTTC. It specifies CASSIGQGSLEQYF.

The rearrangement uses TRBV2 and TRBJ2-7; D is possibly TRBD2 (6 bases). The CDR3 is 14 residues long. V gave up 3 bases and J gave up 2 bases, with 11 bases separating them. The V gene's germline CDR1 is SNHLY and CDR2 FYNNEI. This CDR3 is CASSEGGPAYEQYF. The CDR3 DNA reads as TGTGCCAGCAGTGAGGGGGGTCCCGCCTACGAGCAGTACTTC. Combining the CDR3 with reference TRBV2 and TRBJ2-7 gives the whole variable domain EPEVTQTPSHQVTQMGQEVILRCVPISNHLYFYWYRQILGQKVEFLVSFYNNEISEKSEIFDDQFSVERPDGSNFTLKIRSTKLEDSAMYFCASSEGGPAYEQYFGPGTRLTVT.

The V and J genes are TRBV18 and TRBJ2-1; 9 bases line up with TRBD2. V shed 1 base, J shed 3 bases, and the junction held 1 base outside the gene matches. Germline CDR1 is KGHSH and CDR2 is LQKENI. This CDR3 comprises 15 residues. The CDR3 DNA reads as TGTGCCAGCTCACCACTAGCGGGAGACTACAATGAGCAGTTCTTC. Translation: CASSPLAGDYNEQFF.

V gene TRBV11-2 combines with J gene TRBJ1-5; 7 nucleotides match TRBD1. The CDR3 length is 14 residues. CDR1 SGHAT and CDR2 FQNNGV come from the germline V gene. V lost 5 bases to trimming and J lost 4 bases; unmatched junction nucleotides: 5. CDR3 bases: TGTGCCAGCAGCCTGACAGGGAAGAATCAGCCCCAGCATTTT. The encoded protein is CASSLTGKNQPQHF.

The rearrangement links TRBV11-2 to TRBJ2-7, with 12 bases lining up with TRBD2. Germline CDR1 and CDR2: SGHAT and FQNNGV. This CDR3 has 13 residues. The J segment lost 7 bases and the V segment lost 7 bases, leaving 5 bases of the junction unmatched. This CDR3 is CASTSGRAEEQYF. CDR3 nucleotides: TGTGCCAGCACTAGCGGGAGGGCCGAAGAGCAGTACTTC.

The chain combines TRBV19 with TRBJ2-7; TRBD2 is a possible D gene (5 bases). Germline values: CDR1 LNHDA, CDR2 SQIVND (reference sequence). Trimming took off 4 bases at V and 1 base at J, with 17 bases between the two ends. The CDR3 sequence is 16 residues long. The CDR3 bases are TGTGCCAGTAGTAGGAATGGACTCATCGCTTCCTACGAGCAGTACTTC. It codes for CASSRNGLIASYEQYF.

V gene TRBV27 combines with J gene TRBJ2-2; 11 bases line up with TRBD2. Trimming took 5 bases from V and 0 from J; bases not matched to a gene: 11. Germline V gene data show CDR1 as MNHEY and CDR2 as SMNVEV (reference sequence). CDR3 length: 19 residues. In DNA, the CDR3 is TGTGCCAGCAGTCATGATCCTCCGGGACTAGCGGCGAACACCGGGGAGCTGTTTTTT. Translating gives CASSHDPPGLAANTGELFF.

The V gene is TRBV18, the J gene TRBJ2-5; TRBD1 aligns across 7 bases. The CDR3 is 16 amino acids. The trim removed 0 bases at V and 1 base at J, leaving 5 bases unmatched. The germline V gene encodes CDR1 KGHSH and CDR2 LQKENI. The DNA of the CDR3 is TGTGCCAGCTCACCACCAGGGACAGCTGCCCAAGAGACCCAGTACTTC. This translates into CASSPPGTAAQETQYF.

The rearrangement links TRBV6-2 or TRBV6-3 to TRBJ2-7, with D uncertain. Germline V lookup: CDR1 MNHEY, CDR2 SVGEGT. The CDR3 length is 18 residues. V was clipped by 0 bases and J by 0 bases, with 18 bases between them. CDR3 bases: TGTGCCAGCAGTTACTCGCTTCCCAACCGTTGGCCCTCCTACGAGCAGTACTTC. The encoded protein is CASSYSLPNRWPSYEQYF.

V usage is TRBV10-3 and J usage is TRBJ1-2, with D unresolved. The CDR3 spans 15 residues. V was cut by 11 bases and J by 2 bases, with 21 bases left in between. In germline, CDR1 is ENHRY, CDR2 SYGVKD. The CDR3 bases are TGTGCCCATAGAGCAGGAGGGCCCGAAAACTATGGCTACACCTTC. Translation: CAHRAGGPENYGYTF.

This chain connects TRBV19 to TRBJ2-2; the match to TRBD2 covers 11 bases. Germline trimming cut 7 bases from V and 4 bases from J; bases unmatched to any gene: 5. CDR1 and CDR2 (germline): LNHDA, SQIVND (reference sequence). The CDR3 runs 15 residues. CDR3 amino acids: CASNPLAGVTGELFF. The CDR3 nucleotides are TGTGCCAGTAACCCACTAGCGGGAGTCACCGGGGAGCTGTTTTTT. The full variable domain, with the rest looked up from reference TRBV19 and TRBJ2-2, is DGGITQSPKYLFRKEGQNVTLSCEQNLNHDAMYWYRQDPGQGLRLIYYSQIVNDFQKGDIAEGYSVSREKKESFPLTVTSAQKNPTAFYLCASNPLAGVTGELFFGEGSRLTVL.

CDR3 residues: CATGRSSYNEQFF. DNA for the CDR3: TGTGCCACCGGGAGGAGCTCCTACAATGAGCAGTTCTTC. The J gene is TRBJ2-1, the V gene TRBV27; 7 bases align to TRBD2. J was trimmed by 0 bases and V by 10 bases; bases with no gene match: 3. The V gene's germline CDR1 is MNHEY and CDR2 SMNVEV (reference sequence). The length of the CDR3 is 13 residues.

The chain has TRBV7-9 and TRBJ1-4, with TRBD1 as a possible D gene (5 bases). Germline V gene data show CDR1 as SEHNR and CDR2 as FQNEAQ (reference sequence). Trimming stripped 6 bases from V and 3 bases from J, with 11 bases between. CDR3 length: 14 residues. The chain's CDR3 is CASRMTGANEKLFF. CDR3 bases: TGTGCCAGCAGGATGACGGGGGCTAATGAAAAACTGTTTTTT.

The J gene is TRBJ2-3, the V gene TRBV9, with D perhaps matching TRBD1 (5 bases). The CDR3 is 16 amino acids. Per the germline V gene, CDR1 is SGDLS and CDR2 is YYNGEE. V lost 1 base to trimming and J lost 1 base, with 13 bases between them. The CDR3, as DNA: TGTGCCAGCAGCGTACTAACAGGCGTGGGCACAGATACGCAGTATTTT. Translated: CASSVLTGVGTDTQYF.

J is TRBJ2-7 and V is TRBV6-5; 7 bases fit TRBD2. V lost 5 bases to trimming and J lost 3 bases; unmatched junction nucleotides: 1. The CDR3 is 12 residues long. CDR1 is MNHEY and CDR2 is SVGAGI in the germline V gene. The chain's CDR3 is CASSSGNYEQYF. The CDR3 DNA reads as TGTGCCAGCAGTAGCGGGAACTACGAGCAGTACTTC.